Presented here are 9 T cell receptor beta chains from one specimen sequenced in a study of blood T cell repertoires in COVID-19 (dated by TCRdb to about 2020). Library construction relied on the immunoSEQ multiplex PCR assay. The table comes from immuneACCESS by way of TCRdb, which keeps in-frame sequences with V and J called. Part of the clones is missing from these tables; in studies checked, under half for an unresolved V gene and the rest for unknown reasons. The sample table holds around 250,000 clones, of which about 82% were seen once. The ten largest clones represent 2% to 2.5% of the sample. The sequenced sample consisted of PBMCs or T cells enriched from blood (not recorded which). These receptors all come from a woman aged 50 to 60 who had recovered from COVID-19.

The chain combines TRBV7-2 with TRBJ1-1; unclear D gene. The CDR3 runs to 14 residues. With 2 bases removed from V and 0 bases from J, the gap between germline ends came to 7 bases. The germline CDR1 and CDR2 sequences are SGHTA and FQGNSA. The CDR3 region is CASSLKYMNTEAFF. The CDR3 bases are TGTGCCAGCAGCTTAAAATACATGAACACTGAAGCTTTCTTT. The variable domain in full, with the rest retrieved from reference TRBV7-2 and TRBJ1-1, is GAGVSQSPSNKVTEKGKDVELRCDPISGHTALYWYRQSLGQGLEFLIYFQGNSAPDKSGLPSDRFSAERTGGSVSTLTIQRTQQEDSAVYLCASSLKYMNTEAFFGQGTRLTVV.

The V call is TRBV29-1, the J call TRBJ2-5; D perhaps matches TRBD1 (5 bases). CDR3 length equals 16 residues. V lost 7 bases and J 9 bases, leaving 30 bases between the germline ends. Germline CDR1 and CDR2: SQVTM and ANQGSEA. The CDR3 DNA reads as TGCAGCGCTCTAAGTATAGCAGGGTGGGGATTGGTGGCCCAGTACTTC. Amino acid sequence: CSALSIAGWGLVAQYF.

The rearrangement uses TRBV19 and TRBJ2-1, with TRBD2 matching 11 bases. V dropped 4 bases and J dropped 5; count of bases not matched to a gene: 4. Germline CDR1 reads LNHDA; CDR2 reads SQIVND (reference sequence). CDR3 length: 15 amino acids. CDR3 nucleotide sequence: TGTGCCAGTAGTACCGAGGGACTAGCGGACAATGAGCAGTTCTTC. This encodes CASSTEGLADNEQFF.

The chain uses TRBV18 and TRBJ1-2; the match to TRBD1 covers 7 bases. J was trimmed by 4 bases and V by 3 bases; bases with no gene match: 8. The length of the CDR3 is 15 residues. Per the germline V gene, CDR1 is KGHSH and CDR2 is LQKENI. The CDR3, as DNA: TGTGCCAGCTCACCTACGGAGGGGGCCAGCTATGGCTACACCTTC. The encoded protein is CASSPTEGASYGYTF.

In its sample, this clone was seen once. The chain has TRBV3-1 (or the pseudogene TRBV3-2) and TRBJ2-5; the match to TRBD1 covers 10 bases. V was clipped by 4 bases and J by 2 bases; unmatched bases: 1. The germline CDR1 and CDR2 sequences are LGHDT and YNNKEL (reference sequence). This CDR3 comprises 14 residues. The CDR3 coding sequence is TGTGCCAGCAGCCCGGACAGGGGGCAAGAGACCCAGTACTTC. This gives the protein CASSPDRGQETQYF.

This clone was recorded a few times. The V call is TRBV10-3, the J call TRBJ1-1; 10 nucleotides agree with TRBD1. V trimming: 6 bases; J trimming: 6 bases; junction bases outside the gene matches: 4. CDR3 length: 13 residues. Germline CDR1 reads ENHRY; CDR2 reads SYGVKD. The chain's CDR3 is CAIRTGGQSEAFF. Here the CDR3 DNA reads TGTGCCATCAGGACAGGGGGCCAATCTGAAGCTTTCTTT.

CDR3 residues: CASRPGPGQVDTF. CDR3 nucleotides: TGTGCCAGCAGGCCCGGCCCTGGACAGGTGGACACCTTC. This chain links TRBV6-5 with TRBJ1-2; 7 nucleotides match TRBD1. The V gene's germline CDR1 is MNHEY and CDR2 SVGAGI. The CDR3 has 13 amino acids. The ends lost 6 bases at V and 12 bases at J; junction bases unmatched: 13.

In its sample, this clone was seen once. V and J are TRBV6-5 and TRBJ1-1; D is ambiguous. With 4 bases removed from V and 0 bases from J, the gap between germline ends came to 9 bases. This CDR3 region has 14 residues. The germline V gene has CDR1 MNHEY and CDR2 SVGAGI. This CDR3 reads CASSSRGVNTEAFF. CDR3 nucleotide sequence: TGTGCCAGCAGTTCCCGGGGTGTGAACACTGAAGCTTTCTTT.

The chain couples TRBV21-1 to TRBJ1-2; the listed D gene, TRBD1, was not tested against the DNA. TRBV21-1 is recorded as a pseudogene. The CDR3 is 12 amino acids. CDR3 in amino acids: CASSKFDRVDTF. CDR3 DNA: TGTGCCAGCAGCAAATTTGACAGGGTGGACACCTTC.